This entry lists 8 T cell receptor beta chains sequenced from one sample in a study of control samples from healthy donors and cancer patients. TCRdb's table, derived via immunoSEQ multiplex PCR, lists solely in-frame clones and lacks some. In the table there are around 130,000 clones, about nine tenths of which are singletons. The sample was blood. These receptors were obtained from a man aged 18 to 30 in good health.

The rearrangement joins TRBV4-2 to TRBJ1-5; tentatively, D is TRBD1 (6 bases). CDR1 LGHNA and CDR2 YNFKEQ come from the germline V gene. The CDR3 extends over 15 amino acids. V lost 0 bases and J 10 bases, leaving 16 bases between the germline ends. The CDR3 sequence: CASSQEGGSLRPQHF. CDR3 DNA: TGTGCCAGCAGCCAAGAGGGGGGCAGCTTGAGACCCCAGCATTTT.

V is TRBV4-3 and J is TRBJ2-1; D may match TRBD1 or TRBD2 (5 bases each). With 1 base removed from V and 10 bases from J, the gap between germline ends came to 14 bases. Germline V gene lookup returns CDR1 LGHNA and CDR2 YSLEER. The CDR3 contains 14 residues. CDR3 coding DNA: TGCGCCAGCAGCCAAGCCTCGGGACGGGTGGAGCAGTTCTTC. It codes for CASSQASGRVEQFF.

The chain recombines TRBV7-2 with TRBJ2-1; TRBD1 matches 9 bases. Germline values: CDR1 SGHTA, CDR2 FQGNSA. The CDR3 totals 15 residues. Trimming removed 6 bases from V and 8 bases from J; junction bases left unmatched: 11. CDR3 nucleotide sequence: TGTGCCAGCAGTCTCGGACAGGGGTCAACGTATGAGCAGTTCTTC. Protein product: CASSLGQGSTYEQFF.

The rearrangement joins TRBV7-9 to TRBJ2-2; 8 nucleotides align to TRBD1. This CDR3 has 16 amino acids. J was trimmed by 4 bases and V by 5 bases; bases with no gene match: 9. Germline lookup yields CDR1 SEHNR and CDR2 FQNEAQ (reference sequence). The CDR3 nucleotides read TGTGCCAGCAGCCTTCCCGGGACAGGTGTCACCGGGGAGCTGTTTTTT. Its protein product is CASSLPGTGVTGELFF.

This chain links TRBV29-1 with TRBJ2-3; 10 bases line up with TRBD1. The CDR3 spans 14 residues. V lost 6 bases and J lost 4; bases outside the gene matches: 7. The germline gives CDR1 SQVTM, CDR2 ANQGSEA. CDR3 residues: CSVAKGQGADTQYF. The CDR3 coding sequence is TGCAGCGTCGCAAAAGGACAGGGGGCAGATACGCAGTATTTT.

This clone has only one observation. The rearrangement links TRBV12-3 or TRBV12-4 to TRBJ1-2, with 7 bases fitting TRBD1. V trimming: 1 base; J trimming: 8 bases; junction bases outside the gene matches: 4. The CDR3 has 13 residues. CDR3 sequence (DNA): TGTGCCAGCAGTTTAGGACAGGGCGGCGGCTACACCTTC. Amino acid sequence: CASSLGQGGGYTF.

This rearrangement joins TRBV12-3 or TRBV12-4 to TRBJ1-2; D gene unclear. Trimming shortened V by 0 bases and J by 5 bases, and 7 bases separated the two germline ends. This CDR3 is built from 13 residues. The DNA of the CDR3 is TGTGCCAGCAGTTTAGCAGGGAGTTATGGCTACACCTTC. Encoded protein: CASSLAGSYGYTF.

This chain joins TRBV11-2 and TRBJ1-6; D is possibly TRBD1 (5 bases). V lost 1 base to trimming and J lost 10 bases, with 11 bases between them. Germline CDR1 reads SGHAT; CDR2 reads FQNNGV. This CDR3 contains 14 residues. The chain's CDR3 is CASSLVITGSPLHF. The CDR3 nucleotides read TGTGCCAGCAGCTTAGTTATTACAGGATCACCCCTCCACTTT.